This T cell receptor (beta chain) was retrieved from a study of blood T cells in healthy people across ages. Across the whole study: Using template switching, researchers captured about one barcoded beta molecule for each two T cells.

CDR3 size: 15 residues. Only a few counts were recorded for this clonotype. Alongside a J-beta primer mix, a sample-barcoded 5' primer served in a second PCR lasting about 7 to 12 cycles. TCRdb used MiXCR to reprocess the 5' RACE reads, holding one entry per CDR3 protein. The table records about 1 million distinct CDR3 sequences, under 30% of them present only once. These data are also associated with another study on T cells of mothers and their children.

The sequenced material came from blood. The sequence was obtained from a girl aged 2 to 9 in good health. The chain recombines TRBV21-1 with TRBJ2-5; the listed D gene, TRBD1, was not tested against the DNA. TRBV21-1 is marked as a pseudogene. The CDR3 nucleotides read TGTGCCAGCAGCAGACCCAGACAGGGAGGAGAGACCCAGTACTTC. This gives the protein CASSRPRQGGETQYF.